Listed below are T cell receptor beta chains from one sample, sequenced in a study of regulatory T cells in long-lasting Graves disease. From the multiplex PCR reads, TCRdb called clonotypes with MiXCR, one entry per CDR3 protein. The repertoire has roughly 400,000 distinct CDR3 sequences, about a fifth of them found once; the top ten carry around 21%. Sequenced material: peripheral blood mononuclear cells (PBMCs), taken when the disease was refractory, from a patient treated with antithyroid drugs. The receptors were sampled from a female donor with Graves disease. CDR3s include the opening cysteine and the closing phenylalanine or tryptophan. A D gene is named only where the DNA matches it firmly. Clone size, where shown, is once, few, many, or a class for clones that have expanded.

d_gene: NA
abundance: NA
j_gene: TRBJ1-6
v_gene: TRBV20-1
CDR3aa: CSAKNNSPLHF
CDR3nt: TGCAGTGCTAAAAATAATTCACCCCTCCACTTT

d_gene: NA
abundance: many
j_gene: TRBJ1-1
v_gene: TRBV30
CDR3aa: CACSSPPPTEAFF
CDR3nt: TGTGCCTGCTCATCGCCTCCTCCCACCGAGGCTTTCTTT

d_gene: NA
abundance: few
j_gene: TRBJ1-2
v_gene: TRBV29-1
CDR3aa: CSVADFWGYTF
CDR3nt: TGCAGCGTTGCAGACTTTTGGGGCTACACCTTC

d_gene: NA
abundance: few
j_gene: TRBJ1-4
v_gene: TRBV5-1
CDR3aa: CASSLEMGGSEKLFF
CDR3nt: TGCGCCAGCAGCTTGGAGATGGGAGGATCTGAAAAACTGTTTTTT

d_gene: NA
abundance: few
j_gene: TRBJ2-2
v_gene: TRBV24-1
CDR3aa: CATGGPKVSAGELFF
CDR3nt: TGTGCCACTGGGGGTCCGAAGGTTTCGGCCGGGGAGCTGTTTTTT

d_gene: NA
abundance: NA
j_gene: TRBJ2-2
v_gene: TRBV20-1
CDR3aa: CSAREMGAGELFF
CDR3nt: TGCAGTGCTAGAGAAATGGGAGCCGGGGAGCTGTTTTTT

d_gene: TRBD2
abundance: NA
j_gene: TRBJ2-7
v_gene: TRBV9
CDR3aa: CASNEFGGGEQYF
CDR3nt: TGTGCCAGCAACGAATTCGGGGGGGGCGAGCAGTACTTC

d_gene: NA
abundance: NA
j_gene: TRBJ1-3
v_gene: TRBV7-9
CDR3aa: CASSLGGLTGNTIYF
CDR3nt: TGTGCCAGCAGCTTAGGAGGGCTGACTGGAAACACCATATATTTT

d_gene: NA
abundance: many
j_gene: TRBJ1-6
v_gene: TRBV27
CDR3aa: CASSPPDLNSPLHF
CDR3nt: TGTGCCAGCAGCCCACCAGACCTAAATTCACCCCTCCACTTT

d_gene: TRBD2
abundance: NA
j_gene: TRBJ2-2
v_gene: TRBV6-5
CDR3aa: CASSWLAGDGNTGELFF
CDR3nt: TGTGCCAGCAGTTGGCTAGCGGGAGACGGGAACACCGGGGAGCTGTTTTTT

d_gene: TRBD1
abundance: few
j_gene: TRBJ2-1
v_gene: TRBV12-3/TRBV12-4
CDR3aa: CASSLTGTGTHEQFF
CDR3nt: TGTGCCAGCAGTCTCACCGGGACAGGGACCCACGAGCAGTTCTTC

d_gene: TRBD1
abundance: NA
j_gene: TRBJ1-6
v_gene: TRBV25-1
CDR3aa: CASSALGTVNSPLHF
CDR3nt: TGTGCCAGCAGTGCCCTTGGGACAGTTAATTCACCCCTCCACTTT

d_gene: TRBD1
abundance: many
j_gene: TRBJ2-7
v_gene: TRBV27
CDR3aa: CASAQKGTGVYEQYF
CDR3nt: TGTGCCAGCGCCCAGAAAGGGACAGGGGTTTACGAGCAGTACTTC

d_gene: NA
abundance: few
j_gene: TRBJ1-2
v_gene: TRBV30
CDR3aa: CASLRGHYGYTF
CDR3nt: TGTGCCTCGCTACGGGGACACTATGGCTACACCTTC

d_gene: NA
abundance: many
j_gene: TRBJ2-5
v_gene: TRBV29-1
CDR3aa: CSVGEGYETQYF
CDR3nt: TGCAGCGTTGGTGAGGGGTACGAGACCCAGTACTTC

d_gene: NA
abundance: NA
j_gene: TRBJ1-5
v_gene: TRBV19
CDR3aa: CASRRTEDQPQHF
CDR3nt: TGTGCCAGTAGGCGGACAGAGGATCAGCCCCAGCATTTT

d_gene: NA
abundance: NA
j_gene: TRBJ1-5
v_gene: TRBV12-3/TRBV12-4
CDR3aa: CASTPGGGGNQPQHF
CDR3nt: TGTGCCAGCACTCCGGGGGGGGGTGGCAATCAGCCCCAGCATTTT

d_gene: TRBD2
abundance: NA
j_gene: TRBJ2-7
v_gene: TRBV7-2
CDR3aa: CASSRGGRLTLAGGPVDEQYF
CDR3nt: TGTGCCAGCAGCCGAGGAGGGAGACTTACTCTAGCGGGAGGGCCAGTCGACGAGCAGTACTTC

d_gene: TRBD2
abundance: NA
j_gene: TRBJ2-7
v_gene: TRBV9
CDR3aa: CASSVGAGGDEQYF
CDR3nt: TGTGCCAGCAGCGTAGGGGCGGGAGGGGACGAGCAGTACTTC

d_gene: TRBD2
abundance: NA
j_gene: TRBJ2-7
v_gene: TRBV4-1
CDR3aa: CASSQGEEGLAGAGEQYF
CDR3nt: TGCGCCAGCAGCCAAGGGGAGGAGGGACTAGCGGGAGCCGGCGAGCAGTACTTC

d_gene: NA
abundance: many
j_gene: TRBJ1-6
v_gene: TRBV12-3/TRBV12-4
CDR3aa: CASRRSSYNSPLHF
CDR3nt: TGTGCCAGCCGGAGAAGCTCCTATAATTCACCCCTCCACTTT

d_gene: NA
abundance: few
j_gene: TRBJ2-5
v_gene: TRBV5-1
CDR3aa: CASSLAGPSWETQYF
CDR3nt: TGCGCCAGCAGCTTGGCCGGGCCCTCGTGGGAGACCCAGTACTTC

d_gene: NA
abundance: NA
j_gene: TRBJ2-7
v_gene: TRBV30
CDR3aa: CAWSVRYLTEQYF
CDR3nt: TGTGCCTGGAGTGTACGTTATTTGACCGAGCAGTACTTC

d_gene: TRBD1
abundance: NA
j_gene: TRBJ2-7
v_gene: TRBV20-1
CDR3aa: CSARRQGFYEQYF
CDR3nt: TGCAGTGCTAGAAGACAGGGATTCTACGAGCAGTACTTC

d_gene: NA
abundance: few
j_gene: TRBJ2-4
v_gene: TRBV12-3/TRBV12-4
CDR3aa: CASSLGRPLGNIQYF
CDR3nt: TGTGCCAGCAGTTTAGGGCGGCCCTTAGGAAACATTCAGTACTTC

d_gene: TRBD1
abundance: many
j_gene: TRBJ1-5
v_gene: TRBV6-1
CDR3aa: CASSGQEGNQPQHF
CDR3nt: TGTGCCAGTAGCGGACAGGAAGGCAATCAGCCCCAGCATTTT

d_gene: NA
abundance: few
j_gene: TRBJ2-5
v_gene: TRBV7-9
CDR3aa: CASSLRLETQYF
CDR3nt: TGTGCCAGCAGCTTGAGGTTGGAGACCCAGTACTTC

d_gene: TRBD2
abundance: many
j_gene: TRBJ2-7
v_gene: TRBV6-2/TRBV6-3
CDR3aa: CATRLAGGYEQYF
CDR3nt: TGTGCCACACGCCTCGCGGGAGGGTACGAGCAGTACTTC

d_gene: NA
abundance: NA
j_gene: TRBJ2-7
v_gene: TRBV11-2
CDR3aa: CASSSLIKYGQYF
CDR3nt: TGTGCCAGCAGCTCCCTCATTAAATATGGGCAGTACTTC

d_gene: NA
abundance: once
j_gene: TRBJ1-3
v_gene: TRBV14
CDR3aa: CASSQQGSSGNTIYF
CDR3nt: TGTGCCAGCAGCCAACAGGGGAGCTCTGGAAACACCATATATTTT

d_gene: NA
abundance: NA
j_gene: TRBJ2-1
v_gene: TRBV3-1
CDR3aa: CASSPILGFSHNEQFF
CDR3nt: TGTGCCAGCAGCCCGATCCTGGGTTTTAGCCACAATGAGCAGTTCTTC

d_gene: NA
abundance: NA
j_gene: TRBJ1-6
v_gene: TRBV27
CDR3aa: CASSYSNGPNSPLHF
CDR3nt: TGTGCCAGCAGCTACAGCAATGGCCCCAATTCACCCCTCCACTTT

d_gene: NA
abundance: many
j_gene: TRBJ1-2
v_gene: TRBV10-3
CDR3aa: CAISESGGPGYTF
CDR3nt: TGTGCCATCAGTGAGTCTGGGGGGCCTGGCTACACCTTC

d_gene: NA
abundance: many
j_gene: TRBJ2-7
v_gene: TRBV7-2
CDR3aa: CASSLVREYGEQYF
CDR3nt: TGTGCCAGCAGCTTAGTGAGGGAGTACGGCGAGCAGTACTTC

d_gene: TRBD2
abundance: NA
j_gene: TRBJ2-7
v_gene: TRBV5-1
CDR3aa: CASSLSSGGPGTSGSYEQYF
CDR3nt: TGCGCCAGCAGCTTGTCTAGCGGGGGCCCCGGGACTAGCGGTTCCTACGAGCAGTACTTC

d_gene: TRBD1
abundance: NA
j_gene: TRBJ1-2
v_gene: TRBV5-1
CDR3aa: CASSPPGQGVYGYTF
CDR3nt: TGCGCCAGCAGCCCCCCGGGACAGGGGGTCTATGGCTACACCTTC

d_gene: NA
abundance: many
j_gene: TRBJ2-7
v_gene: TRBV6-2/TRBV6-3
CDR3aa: CASSEVGQGPFYEQYF
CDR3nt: TGTGCCAGCAGTGAAGTTGGTCAGGGTCCCTTCTACGAGCAGTACTTC

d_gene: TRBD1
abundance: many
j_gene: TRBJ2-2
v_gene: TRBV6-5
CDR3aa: CASSYPRTGQGNTGELFF
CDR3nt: TGTGCCAGCAGTTACCCTCGAACGGGACAGGGTAACACCGGGGAGCTGTTTTTT

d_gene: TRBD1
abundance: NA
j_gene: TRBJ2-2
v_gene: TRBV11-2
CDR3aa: CASSPRTGGTVPDGELFF
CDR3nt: TGTGCCAGCAGCCCTAGGACAGGGGGCACCGTGCCGGACGGGGAGCTGTTTTTT

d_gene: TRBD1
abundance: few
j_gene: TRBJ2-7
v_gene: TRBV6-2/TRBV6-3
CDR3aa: CASSPRQGGTLYEQYF
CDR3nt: TGTGCCAGCAGCCCCCGACAGGGCGGAACCCTCTACGAGCAGTACTTC

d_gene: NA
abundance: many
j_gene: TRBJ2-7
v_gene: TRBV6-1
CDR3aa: CASRFTGRSYEQYF
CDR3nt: TGTGCCAGCAGGTTTACGGGACGATCCTACGAGCAGTACTTC

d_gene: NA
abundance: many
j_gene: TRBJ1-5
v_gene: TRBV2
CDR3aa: CASRLASNQPQHF
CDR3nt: TGTGCCAGCAGGTTAGCCAGCAATCAGCCCCAGCATTTT